The present entry profiles one T cell receptor beta chain with its context. Its antigen remains undetermined. Base qualities are missing; no much larger clone stands one base away. TCRbeta CDR3 regions were amplified from genomic DNA using the immunoSEQ Assay, a bias-controlled multiplex PCR. As for the original processing: Within the assay, amplification of reference gene primers was used to estimate how many nucleated cells each sample contained. To quantify the absolute abundance of each unique TCRbeta CDR3 rearrangement, sequence reads were collapsed and filtered. For each sample, productive Simpson clonality was calculated as the square root of Simpson's diversity index across productive rearrangements. Not all clones reach the TCRdb copy of this immuneACCESS table, which keeps in-frame sequences only. Checked studies attribute under half of the gap to unresolved V genes and leave the rest unexplained. Clone size and V and J calls were adopted from that table, with D and trimming inferred from the DNA. The sample has 300,000 to 450,000 clones on record, approximately 89% of them singletons. The biggest ten clones account for 1.3% of the sample.

The data stem from a study of blood T cell repertoires in COVID-19 (dated by TCRdb to about 2020). Broadly, across the study: Collaborator samples came from the United States, Italy and Spain and covered acute and convalescent phases of COVID-19. A freely available public database, intended as a resource for researchers studying the immune response to SARS-CoV-2, is where the repertoires were released. The dataset comprised deeply sampled blood TCRbeta repertoires from subjects exposed to, actively infected with, or recovered from COVID-19. Samples were obtained from the ongoing ImmuneRACE study (first 160 participants) and from 1,200 or so subjects provided by 6 global collaborators. The prospective study material was composed of cDNA or gDNA derived from T cells, B-cell-depleted T cells, or PBMCs. HLA class I and class II types, where available, came from metadata supplied by the sample provider rather than from assay-based typing. Nearly every sample came with metadata listing a de-identified subject ID, COVID-19 status, age in years and sex.

Enrolling through a virtual design, the prospective study's participants ranged in age from roughly 18 to 89 years and lived across around 25 United States geographic areas. To assign participants to cohorts, the prospective study relied on clinical history that participants themselves reported in a screening survey and a study questionnaire. Recovered participants in ImmuneRACE Cohort 3 were defined by two consecutive negative NP/OP PCR tests, clearance by a healthcare professional, or resolution of symptoms. In the prospective study, mobile phlebotomists collected whole blood, serum and a nasopharyngeal or oropharyngeal swab from each participant. Prospective study participants could optionally give additional blood draws and questionnaires over an approximately 2-month period. Before DNA extraction, blood samples from the prospective study were shipped at room temperature or frozen. Study-wide findings and limitations: The amount of clinical and demographic metadata varied by source and participant and was provided uncurated.

The germline V gene specifies SGDLS as CDR1 and YYNGEE as CDR2. The CDR3 measures 14 amino acids from cysteine to phenylalanine. Of the read, only the CDR3 DNA is kept; its 42 bases are in frame from base 1. The germline ends are 9 bases apart after V is trimmed by 2 bases and J by 3 bases. Material for sequencing was PBMCs or T cells enriched from blood (not recorded which). This receptor was identified in a man aged 30 to 39 who had recovered from COVID-19. This sequence uses TRBV9 and TRBJ1-3, with no reliable assignment of the D segment. At the DNA level, the sequence is TGTGCCAGCAGCGTTCGCAGTTTTGGAAACACCATATATTTT. This gives the protein CASSVRSFGNTIYF.